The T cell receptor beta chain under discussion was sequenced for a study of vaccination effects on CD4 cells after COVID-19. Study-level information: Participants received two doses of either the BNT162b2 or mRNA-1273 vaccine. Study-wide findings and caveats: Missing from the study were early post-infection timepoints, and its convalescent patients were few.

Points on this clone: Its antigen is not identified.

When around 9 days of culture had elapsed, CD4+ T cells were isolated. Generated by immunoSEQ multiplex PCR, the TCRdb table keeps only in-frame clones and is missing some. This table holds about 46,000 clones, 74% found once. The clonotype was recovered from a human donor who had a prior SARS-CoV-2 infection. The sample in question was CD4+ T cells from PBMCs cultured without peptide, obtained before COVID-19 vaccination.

DNA for the CDR3: TGTGCCAGCAGCCTAAAGATGGATACGCAGTATTTT. Amino acids: CASSLKMDTQYF. The chain couples TRBV3-1 (or the pseudogene TRBV3-2) to TRBJ2-3; D ambiguous. Germline V gives CDR1 LGHDT, CDR2 YNNKEL (reference sequence). V lost 4 bases to trimming and J lost 6 bases, with 8 bases between them. This CDR3 spans 12 amino acids.